One sample yielded the 13 T cell receptor beta chains listed below, sequenced in a study of blood T cell repertoires in COVID-19. Some clones are missing from TCRdb's copy, which holds only in-frame ones; the method was immunoSEQ multiplex PCR. Here the sample spans hundreds of thousands of clones, 80% to 85% being singletons. Source material: peripheral blood. Receptors originate from a woman aged 60-75 years with active or convalescent COVID-19.

This chain links TRBV7-8 with TRBJ2-3, with D perhaps matching TRBD2 (5 bases). Germline V CDR1 and CDR2: SGHVS, FQNEAQ. V was cut by 1 base and J by 7 bases, with 12 bases left in between. The CDR3 spans 14 residues. CDR3 coding DNA: TGTGCCAGCAGCTTAGTCCCCCAGCGGTATACGCAGTATTTT. Translated: CASSLVPQRYTQYF.

The V and J genes are TRBV5-1 and TRBJ2-3, with 7 bases fitting TRBD2. J gave up 7 bases and V 3 bases, and 5 bases lay outside the gene matches. Germline V lookup: CDR1 SGHRS, CDR2 YFSETQ. The CDR3 covers 13 residues. The chain's CDR3 is CASSYSGGNTQYF. CDR3 sequence (DNA): TGCGCCAGCAGCTACTCGGGGGGTAATACGCAGTATTTT.

The rearrangement links TRBV29-1 to TRBJ2-5; D call uncertain. Looked up from germline, CDR1 is SQVTM and CDR2 is ANQGSEA. Trimming took 3 bases from V and 2 from J, leaving 7 bases between them. The CDR3 contains 12 residues. DNA of the CDR3: TGCAGCGTTGACAGGAATCAAGAGACCCAGTACTTC. Translating it yields CSVDRNQETQYF.

The CDR3, as DNA: TGTGCCAGCAGTCCCGGGTCCCACGAGCAGTACTTC. Translation gives CASSPGSHEQYF. The genes are TRBV6-6 and TRBJ2-7; D gene unclear. V was cut by 5 bases and J by 5 bases, with 10 bases left in between. The CDR3 consists of 12 residues. Per the germline V gene, CDR1 is MNHNY and CDR2 is SVGAGI (reference sequence).

This clone showed up just once. The CDR3 coding sequence is TGTGCCAGCACCCAAGCAGACAGCTACGAGCAGTACTTC. Translated, it gives CASTQADSYEQYF. The chain carries TRBV2 and TRBJ2-7; D is possibly TRBD1 (5 bases). Trimming shortened V by 7 bases and J by 3 bases, and 13 bases separated the two germline ends. The CDR3 covers 13 residues. CDR1 and CDR2 (germline): SNHLY, FYNNEI.

The chain is built from TRBV7-2 and TRBJ1-2; D remains ambiguous. Per the germline V gene, CDR1 is SGHTA and CDR2 is FQGNSA. The V and J ends lost 1 base and 4 bases respectively, with 13 bases between them. This CDR3 is 15 amino acids long. DNA of the CDR3: TGTGCCAGCAGCTTAGATCGCGCGGTCCGCTATGGCTACACCTTC. Residues: CASSLDRAVRYGYTF.

The chain joins TRBV12-3 or TRBV12-4 to TRBJ2-1, with a weak D call TRBD1 (5 bases). Trimming pared 3 bases from V and 10 bases from J, leaving 13 bases between. The CDR3 consists of 13 residues. The CDR3 sequence is CASSFGKTAEQFF. The CDR3 nucleotides read TGTGCCAGCAGTTTTGGAAAGACAGCCGAGCAGTTCTTC.

The rearrangement links TRBV15 to TRBJ1-5; D perhaps matches TRBD1 (6 bases). CDR1 and CDR2 (germline): LNHNV, YYDKDF (reference sequence). The V gene lost 9 bases and the J gene lost 0 bases, with 15 bases spanning the gap. The CDR3 spans 15 residues. The CDR3 loop reads CATKPGHASNQPQHF. DNA for the CDR3: TGTGCCACTAAACCGGGACACGCTAGCAATCAGCCCCAGCATTTT.

This clone was seen a single time. The chain uses TRBV5-6 and TRBJ1-2; 11 nucleotides align to TRBD1. The CDR3 contains 17 residues. V lost 4 bases to trimming and J lost 4 bases; unmatched junction nucleotides: 12. Germline V gene lookup returns CDR1 SGHDT and CDR2 YYEEEE. The CDR3 DNA follows: TGTGCCAGCAGCGCATGGACAGGGGGCCGGCCCGTCTATGGCTACACCTTC. Translation gives CASSAWTGGRPVYGYTF.

The gene calls are TRBV6-5 and TRBJ1-2; D is ambiguous. V lost 3 bases and J lost 1, with 9 bases in between. Germline V gene data show CDR1 as MNHEY and CDR2 as SVGAGI. This CDR3 is 14 amino acids long. CDR3: CASSYRAGNYGYTF. The CDR3 DNA is TGTGCCAGCAGTTATCGGGCGGGTAACTATGGCTACACCTTC.

This sequence joins TRBV6-5 and TRBJ1-1, with 12 bases fitting TRBD1. CDR3 length equals 15 residues. V shed 8 bases and J 4 bases; nucleotides not matched to a gene: 8. Germline V gene lookup returns CDR1 MNHEY and CDR2 SVGAGI. CDR3 protein: CASRGQGAISTEAFF. Here the CDR3 DNA reads TGTGCCAGCCGGGGACAGGGGGCAATTAGCACTGAAGCTTTCTTT.

The V and J genes are TRBV6-5 and TRBJ1-2; D is unclear. V was shortened by 6 bases and J by 4 bases, with 12 bases between the two germline ends. The CDR3 has 13 residues. The germline gives CDR1 MNHEY, CDR2 SVGAGI. The CDR3 loop is CASSLRSGYGYTF. The CDR3 DNA reads TGTGCCAGCAGCCTACGGAGCGGCTATGGCTACACCTTC.

The CDR3 DNA is TGCAGCGTTGAGTTCCCCTATCGGGGGAGCTCCTACAATGAGCAGTTCTTC. It is translated as CSVEFPYRGSSYNEQFF. V usage is TRBV29-1 and J usage is TRBJ2-1; D might be TRBD2 (6 bases). Germline V lookup: CDR1 SQVTM, CDR2 ANQGSEA. The CDR3 runs 17 residues. Trimming shortened V by 3 bases and J by 0 bases, and 18 bases separated the two germline ends.